This T cell receptor beta chain is drawn from a study of OX40 agonist ivuxolimab in advanced cancers. Study-wide points: More expanded clones were seen, on average, in CD8+ T cells than in CD4+.

Remarks on this clone: Antigen specificity is unknown.

V trimming: 10 bases; J trimming: 6 bases; junction bases outside the gene matches: 9. Germline V CDR1 and CDR2: SNHLY, FYNNEI. This CDR3 comprises 15 residues. Profiling relied on immunoSEQ multiplex PCR, and the TCRdb table lists in-frame clones only, not all of them. The sample holds 90,000 to 120,000 clones, approximately 90% seen once. Patients with a history of autoimmune disease or on systemic immunosuppression were excluded. The material was CD4+ or CD8+ T cells sorted from blood, obtained in a trial of the OX40 agonist ivuxolimab. The receptor was isolated from an adult with an advanced solid tumor such as melanoma, head and neck, liver or kidney cancer. This chain connects TRBV2 to TRBJ2-2; 12 bases line up with TRBD1. The CDR3 sequence is CATHSGQGAPGELFF. The CDR3 nucleotides are TGTGCCACTCACTCGGGACAGGGGGCCCCCGGGGAGCTGTTTTTT.